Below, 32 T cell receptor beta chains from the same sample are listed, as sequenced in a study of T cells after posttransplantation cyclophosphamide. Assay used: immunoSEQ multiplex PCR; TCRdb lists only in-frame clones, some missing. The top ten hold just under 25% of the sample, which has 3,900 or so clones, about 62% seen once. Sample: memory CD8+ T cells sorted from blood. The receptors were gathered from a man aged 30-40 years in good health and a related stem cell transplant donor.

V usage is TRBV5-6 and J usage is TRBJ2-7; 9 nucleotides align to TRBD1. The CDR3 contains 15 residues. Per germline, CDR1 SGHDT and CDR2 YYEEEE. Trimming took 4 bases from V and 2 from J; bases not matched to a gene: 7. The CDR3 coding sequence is TGTGCCAGCAGCATCGGACAGGGGACGGCCTACGAGCAGTACTTC. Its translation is CASSIGQGTAYEQYF.

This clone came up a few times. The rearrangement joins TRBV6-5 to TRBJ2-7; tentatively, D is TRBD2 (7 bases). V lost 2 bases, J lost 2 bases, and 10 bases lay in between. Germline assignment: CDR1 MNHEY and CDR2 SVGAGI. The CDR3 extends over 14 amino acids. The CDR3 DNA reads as TGTGCCAGCAGTTACGGGGGGGGCACCTACGAGCAGTACTTC. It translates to CASSYGGGTYEQYF.

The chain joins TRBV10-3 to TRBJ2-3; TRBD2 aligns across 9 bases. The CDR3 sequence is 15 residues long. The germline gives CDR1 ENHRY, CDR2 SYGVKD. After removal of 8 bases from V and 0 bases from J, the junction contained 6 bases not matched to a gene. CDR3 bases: TGTGCCATCGGGGGCGGGGGGGTTAGCACAGATACGCAGTATTTT. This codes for CAIGGGGVSTDTQYF.

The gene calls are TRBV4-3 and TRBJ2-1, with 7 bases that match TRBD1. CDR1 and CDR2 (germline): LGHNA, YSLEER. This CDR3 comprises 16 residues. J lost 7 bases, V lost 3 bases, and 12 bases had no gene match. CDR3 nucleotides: TGCGCCAGCAGCCAGGAACAGGGGCCCCCTATGAATGAGCAGTTCTTC. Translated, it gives CASSQEQGPPMNEQFF.

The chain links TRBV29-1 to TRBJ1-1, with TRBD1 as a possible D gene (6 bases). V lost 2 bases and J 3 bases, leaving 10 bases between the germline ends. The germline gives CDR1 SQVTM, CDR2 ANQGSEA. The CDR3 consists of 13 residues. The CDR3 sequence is CSVELDRHTEAFF. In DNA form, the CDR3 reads TGCAGCGTTGAATTGGACAGACACACTGAAGCTTTCTTT.

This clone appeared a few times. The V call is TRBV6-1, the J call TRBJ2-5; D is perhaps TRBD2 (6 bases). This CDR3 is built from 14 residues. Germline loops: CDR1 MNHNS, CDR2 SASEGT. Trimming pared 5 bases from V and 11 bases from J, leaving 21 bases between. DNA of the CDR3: TGTGCCAGCAGTTCCTTCACCGGTACGGGAGAGCAGTACTTC. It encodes CASSSFTGTGEQYF.

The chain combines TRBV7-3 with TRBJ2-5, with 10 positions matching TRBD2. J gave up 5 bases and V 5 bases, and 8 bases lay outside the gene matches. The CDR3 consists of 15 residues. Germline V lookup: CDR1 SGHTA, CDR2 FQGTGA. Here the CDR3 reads CASSPHSGGPETQYF. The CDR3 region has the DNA TGTGCCAGCAGCCCCCATAGCGGGGGGCCGGAGACCCAGTACTTC.

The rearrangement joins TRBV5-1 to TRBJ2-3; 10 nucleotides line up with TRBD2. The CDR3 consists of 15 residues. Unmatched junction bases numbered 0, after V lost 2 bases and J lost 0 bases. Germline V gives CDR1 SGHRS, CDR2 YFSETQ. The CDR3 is CASSLAGGSTDTQYF. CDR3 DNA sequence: TGCGCCAGCAGCTTAGCGGGGGGGAGCACAGATACGCAGTATTTT. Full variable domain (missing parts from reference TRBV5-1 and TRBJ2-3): KAGVTQTPRYLIKTRGQQVTLSCSPISGHRSVSWYQQTPGQGLQFLFEYFSETQRNKGNFPGRFSGRQFSNSRSEMNVSTLELGDSALYLCASSLAGGSTDTQYFGPGTRLTVL.

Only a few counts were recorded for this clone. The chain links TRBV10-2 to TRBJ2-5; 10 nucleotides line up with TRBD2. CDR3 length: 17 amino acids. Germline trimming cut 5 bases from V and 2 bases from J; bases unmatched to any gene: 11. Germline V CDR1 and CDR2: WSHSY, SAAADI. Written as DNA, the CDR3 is TGCGCCAGCAGTAGTGGGGGCCTAGCGGGGGTTCAAGAGACCCAGTACTTC. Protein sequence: CASSSGGLAGVQETQYF.

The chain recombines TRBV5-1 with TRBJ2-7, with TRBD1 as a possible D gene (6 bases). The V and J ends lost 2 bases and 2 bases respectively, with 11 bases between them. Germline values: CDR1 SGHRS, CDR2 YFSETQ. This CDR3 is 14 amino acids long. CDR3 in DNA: TGCGCCAGCAGCTTCCATCAGGGGACCTACGAGCAGTACTTC. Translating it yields CASSFHQGTYEQYF.

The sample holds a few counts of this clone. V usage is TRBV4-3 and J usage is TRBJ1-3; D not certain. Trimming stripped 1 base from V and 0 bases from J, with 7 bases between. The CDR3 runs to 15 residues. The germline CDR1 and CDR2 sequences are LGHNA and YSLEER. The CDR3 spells CASSQASSSGNTIYF. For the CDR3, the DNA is TGCGCCAGCAGCCAAGCGTCTTCCTCTGGAAACACCATATATTTT.

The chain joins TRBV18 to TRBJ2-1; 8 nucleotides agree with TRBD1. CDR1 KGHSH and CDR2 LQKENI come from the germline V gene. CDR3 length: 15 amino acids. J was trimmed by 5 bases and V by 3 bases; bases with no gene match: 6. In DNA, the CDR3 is TGTGCCAGCTCACCTTTGGACAGGGAGCACAATGAGCAGTTCTTC. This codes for CASSPLDREHNEQFF.

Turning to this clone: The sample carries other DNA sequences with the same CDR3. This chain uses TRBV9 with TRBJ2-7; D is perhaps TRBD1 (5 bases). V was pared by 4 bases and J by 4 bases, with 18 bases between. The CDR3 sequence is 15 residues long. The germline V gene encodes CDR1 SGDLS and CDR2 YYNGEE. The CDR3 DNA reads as TGTGCCAGCAGCATCAAACAGGAGACGGCATACGAGCAGTACTTC. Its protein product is CASSIKQETAYEQYF.

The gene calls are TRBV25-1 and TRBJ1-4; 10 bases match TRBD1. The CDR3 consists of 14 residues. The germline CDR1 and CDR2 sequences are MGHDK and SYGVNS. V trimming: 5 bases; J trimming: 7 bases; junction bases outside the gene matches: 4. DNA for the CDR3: TGTGCCAGCAGTATCGGGACAGGGGTTGAAAAACTGTTTTTT. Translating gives CASSIGTGVEKLFF.

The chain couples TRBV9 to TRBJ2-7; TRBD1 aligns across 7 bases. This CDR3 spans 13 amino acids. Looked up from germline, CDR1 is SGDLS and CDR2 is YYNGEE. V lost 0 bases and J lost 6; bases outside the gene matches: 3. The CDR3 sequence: CASSVDGTVEQYF. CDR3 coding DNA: TGTGCCAGCAGCGTAGACGGGACAGTCGAGCAGTACTTC.

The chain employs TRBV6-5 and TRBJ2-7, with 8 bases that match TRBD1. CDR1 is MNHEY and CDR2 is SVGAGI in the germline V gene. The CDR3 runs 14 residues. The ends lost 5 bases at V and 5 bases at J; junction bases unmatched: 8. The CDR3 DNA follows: TGTGCCAGCAGTATAGGACAGGGTGGCAACGAGCAGTACTTC. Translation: CASSIGQGGNEQYF.

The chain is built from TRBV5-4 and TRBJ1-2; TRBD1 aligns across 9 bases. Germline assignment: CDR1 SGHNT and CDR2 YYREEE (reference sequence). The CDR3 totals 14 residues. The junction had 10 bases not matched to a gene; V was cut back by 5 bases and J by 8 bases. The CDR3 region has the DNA TGTGCCAGCAGGGATGCCGGGACAGGGCAGGGCTACACCTTC. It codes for CASRDAGTGQGYTF.

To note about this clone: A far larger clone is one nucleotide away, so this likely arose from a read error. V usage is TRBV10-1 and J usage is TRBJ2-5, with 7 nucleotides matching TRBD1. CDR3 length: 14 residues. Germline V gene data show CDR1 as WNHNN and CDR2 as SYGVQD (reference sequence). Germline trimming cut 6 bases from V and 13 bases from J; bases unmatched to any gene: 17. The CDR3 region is CASRENGQACEPYF. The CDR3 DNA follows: TGCGCCAGCAGGGAAAACGGACAGGCCTGCGAGCCGTACTTC.

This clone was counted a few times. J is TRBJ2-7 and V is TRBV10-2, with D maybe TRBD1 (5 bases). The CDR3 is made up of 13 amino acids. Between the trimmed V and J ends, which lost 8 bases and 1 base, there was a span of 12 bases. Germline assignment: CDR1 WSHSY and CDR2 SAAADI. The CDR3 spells CASSPTDSYEQYF. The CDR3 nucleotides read TGCGCCAGCTCGCCGACAGATTCCTACGAGCAGTACTTC.

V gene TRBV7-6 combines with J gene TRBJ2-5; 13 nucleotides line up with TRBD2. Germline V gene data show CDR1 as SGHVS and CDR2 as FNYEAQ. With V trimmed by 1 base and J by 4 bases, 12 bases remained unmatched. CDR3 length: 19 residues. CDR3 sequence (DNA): TGTGCCAGCAGCTTAGGCTCGCCCCTACTAGCGGGGGGGCGAGAGACCCAGTACTTC. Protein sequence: CASSLGSPLLAGGRETQYF.

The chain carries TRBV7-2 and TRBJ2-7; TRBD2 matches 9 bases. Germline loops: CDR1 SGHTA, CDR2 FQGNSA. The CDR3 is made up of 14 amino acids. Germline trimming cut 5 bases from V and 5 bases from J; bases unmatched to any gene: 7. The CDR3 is CASSRGVAGDEQYF. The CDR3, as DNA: TGTGCCAGCAGCCGGGGAGTAGCGGGGGACGAGCAGTACTTC.

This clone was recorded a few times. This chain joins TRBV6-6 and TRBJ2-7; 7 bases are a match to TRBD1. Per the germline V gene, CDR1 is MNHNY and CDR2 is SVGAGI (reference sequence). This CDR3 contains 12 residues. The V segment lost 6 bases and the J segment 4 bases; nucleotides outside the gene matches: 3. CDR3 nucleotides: TGTGCCAGCAGCCCCAGGGGGTACGAGCAGTACTTC. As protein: CASSPRGYEQYF.

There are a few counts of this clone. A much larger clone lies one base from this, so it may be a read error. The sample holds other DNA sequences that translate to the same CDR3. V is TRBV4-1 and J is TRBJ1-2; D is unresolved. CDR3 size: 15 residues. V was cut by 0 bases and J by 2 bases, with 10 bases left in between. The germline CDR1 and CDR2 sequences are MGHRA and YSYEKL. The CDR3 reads CASSQDKGGNYGYTF. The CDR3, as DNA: TGCGCCAGCAGCCAAGATAAGGGAGGCAACTATGGCTACACCTTC.

In DNA form, the CDR3 reads TGTGCCAGCAGCTTGGACCGGGGGTACGAGCAGTACTTC. Encoded protein: CASSLDRGYEQYF. The chain recombines TRBV5-4 with TRBJ2-7, with D perhaps TRBD2 (6 bases). V was clipped by 0 bases and J by 4 bases, with 8 bases between them. This CDR3 contains 13 residues. Germline assignment: CDR1 SGHNT and CDR2 YYREEE (reference sequence).

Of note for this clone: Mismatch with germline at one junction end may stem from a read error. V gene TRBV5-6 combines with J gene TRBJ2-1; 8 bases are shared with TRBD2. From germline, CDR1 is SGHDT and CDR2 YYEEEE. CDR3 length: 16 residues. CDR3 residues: CASSLGAGGTYNEQFF. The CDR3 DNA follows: TGTGCCAGCAGTTTGGGGGCGGGGGGCACCTACAATGAGCAGTTCTTC.

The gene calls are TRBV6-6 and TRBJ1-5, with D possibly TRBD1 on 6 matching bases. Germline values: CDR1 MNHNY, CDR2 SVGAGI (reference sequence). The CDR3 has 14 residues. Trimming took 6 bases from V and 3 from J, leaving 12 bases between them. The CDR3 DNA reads TGTGCCAGCAGCTCTCCAGGGGTCAATCAGCCCCAGCATTTT. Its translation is CASSSPGVNQPQHF.

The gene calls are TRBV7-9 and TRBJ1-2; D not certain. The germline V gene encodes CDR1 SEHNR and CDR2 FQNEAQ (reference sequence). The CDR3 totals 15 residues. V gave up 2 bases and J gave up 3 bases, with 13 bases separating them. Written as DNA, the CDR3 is TGTGCCAGCAGCTTACAGGAAAACTGGGACTATGGCTACACCTTC. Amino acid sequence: CASSLQENWDYGYTF.

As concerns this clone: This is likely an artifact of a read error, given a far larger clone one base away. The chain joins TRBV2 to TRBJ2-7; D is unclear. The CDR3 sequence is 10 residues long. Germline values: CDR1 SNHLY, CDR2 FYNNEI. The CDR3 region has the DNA TGTGCCAGCAGTTATTACGAGCTGTACTTC. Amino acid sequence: CASSYYELYF.

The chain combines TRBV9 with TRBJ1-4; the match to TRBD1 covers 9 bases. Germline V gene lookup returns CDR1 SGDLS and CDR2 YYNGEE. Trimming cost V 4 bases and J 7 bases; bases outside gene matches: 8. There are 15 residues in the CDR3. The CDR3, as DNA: TGTGCCAGCAGCTCTACGACAGGGGGTCGTGAAAAACTGTTTTTT. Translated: CASSSTTGGREKLFF.

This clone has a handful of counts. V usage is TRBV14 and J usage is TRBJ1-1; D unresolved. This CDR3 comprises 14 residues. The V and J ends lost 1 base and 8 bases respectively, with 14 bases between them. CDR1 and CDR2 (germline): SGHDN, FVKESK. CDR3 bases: TGTGCCAGCAGCCAAGTAGACTACGTGAAAGAAGCTTTCTTT. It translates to CASSQVDYVKEAFF.

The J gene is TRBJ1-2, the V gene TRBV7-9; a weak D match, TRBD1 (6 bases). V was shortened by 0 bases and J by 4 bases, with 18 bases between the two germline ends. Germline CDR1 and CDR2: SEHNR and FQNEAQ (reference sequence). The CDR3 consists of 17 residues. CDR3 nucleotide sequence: TGTGCCAGCAGCTTAGCAAGAATGCAGGGGTTAAGCTATGGCTACACCTTC. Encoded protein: CASSLARMQGLSYGYTF.

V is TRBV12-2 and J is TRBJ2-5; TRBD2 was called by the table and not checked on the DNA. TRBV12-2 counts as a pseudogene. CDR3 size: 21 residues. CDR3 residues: CASRSPGPGTSGAPGSETQYF. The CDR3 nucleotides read TGTGCAAGTCGGAGCCCCGGGCCTGGGACTAGCGGGGCCCCCGGGTCAGAGACCCAGTACTTC.